The entry below describes one T cell receptor beta chain. Its antigen is not identified. TCRdb redid the calling of the 5' RACE reads with MiXCR, one entry per CDR3 protein. Here the sample spans just under 150,000 distinct CDR3 sequences, 6% to 7% being singletons. These data come from a study of T-cell memory formation after mild COVID-19. Regarding the study as a whole: Of the contracting clones, CD4+ ones lay mainly in CM and EM, and CD8+ ones in EMRA.

V shed 5 bases and J shed 1 base, with 18 bases lying between them. From germline, CDR1 is MNHEY and CDR2 SVGAGI. The CDR3 consists of 17 residues. The source material was PBMCs or a T cell subset sorted from them (not recorded which). The chain employs TRBV6-5 and TRBJ2-1, with a weak D call TRBD2 (5 bases). This TCR came from an adult woman who had mild COVID-19 (a few samples of this study predate the infection). Cell type and time point are not known. CDR3: CASSPGLGGGSYNEQFF. The CDR3 region has the DNA TGTGCCAGCAGTCCTGGGCTCGGCGGCGGGTCCTACAATGAGCAGTTCTTC.